The T cell receptor beta chain under discussion was sequenced for a study of T cells in localized non-small cell lung cancer. Study-wide findings and caveats: In the blood, greater T cell density corresponded to longer overall survival. Within adjacent lung there appeared a median approximately 58 of the top 100 tumor clones. Among the tissues sampled, uninvolved adjacent lung had the highest T cell clonality, above tumor.

On this clone itself: As yet, its antigen is unknown.

Here immunoSEQ multiplex PCR was the method, and the copy in TCRdb shows in-frame clones only, minus some. This sample has some 51,000 clones; roughly 85% occur once, and the top ten carry about 4.8%. Trimming removed 5 bases from V and 8 bases from J; junction bases left unmatched: 9. Germline CDR1 reads SGHTA; CDR2 reads FQGNSA. CDR3 length: 15 residues. Sequencing was performed on peripheral blood, taken before any cancer treatment. V and J are TRBV7-2 and TRBJ2-1; 10 nucleotides agree with TRBD2. The sequence was obtained from a woman aged 35 to 75 with stage I lung adenocarcinoma. Written as DNA, the CDR3 is TGTGCCAGCAGCGCAGGGGGGACTAGCGTCGATGAGCAGTTCTTC. Translation: CASSAGGTSVDEQFF.